The present T cell receptor (beta chain) was sequenced within a study of CD4 T cells in relation to SARS-CoV-2 and coronaviruses. Study information: TCR beta CDR3s were sequenced after 10-day antigen culture of PBMCs. Negative control cultures got HIV-1 Nef peptides or no peptide. The HLA restriction of the shared crossreactive spike epitopes was mapped.

Method: immunoSEQ multiplex PCR; TCRdb's copy keeps in-frame clones and lacks some. Found here are 25,000 to 35,000 clones, roughly 76% of them singletons; the top ten hold 16%. The unexposed donors gave CD4+ T cells in about 2011-2019, prior to COVID-19. CD4+ T cells were isolated from the cells after around eleven days of culture. As cell numbers allowed, unexposed-donor CD4+ T cells faced SARS-CoV-2 S/N and four cold-coronavirus spikes. CDR1 and CDR2 from the germline V gene are SGHAT and FQDESV (reference sequence). This CDR3 is 12 amino acids long. Trimming cost V 3 bases and J 4 bases, with 6 bases left between them. As to this clone: Its antigen is not identified.

Sequenced input: CD4+ T cells from PBMCs, cultured in vitro. This rearrangement joins TRBV11-1 to TRBJ1-1; perhaps TRBD1 as D (6 bases). This clonotype originated in a human donor in good health. CDR3 in DNA: TGTGCCAGCAGCTTCAGGGGCACTGAAGCTTTCTTT. This sequence encodes CASSFRGTEAFF.